This T cell receptor (beta chain) was profiled in a study of T cell responses to AZD1222 COVID-19 vaccine. Study findings and constraints: Baseline antibody screening turned up just five to seven seropositive AZD1222 recipients. Clonal diversity was possibly underestimated; the donors were predominantly white British and more often female.

Germline V lookup: CDR1 MDHEN, CDR2 SYDVKM. This CDR3 has 16 amino acids. Trimming left V 4 bases short and J 0 bases short, with 15 bases between. On this clone: What it recognizes is unknown.

The data were produced by immunoSEQ multiplex PCR, yet TCRdb's version contains in-frame clones alone and is incomplete. The data hold around 130,000 clones, with 90% observed a single time. The receptor was derived from an adult who received the MenACWY meningococcal vaccine as a control. The sequenced sample was peripheral blood, obtained 28 days after the second dose of the MenACWY control vaccine. The rearrangement joins TRBV28 to TRBJ1-1, with D perhaps TRBD1 (5 bases). The CDR3 nucleotides read TGTGCCAGCAGTTCGCCCAGGGTAATCATGAACACTGAAGCTTTCTTT. This encodes CASSSPRVIMNTEAFF.